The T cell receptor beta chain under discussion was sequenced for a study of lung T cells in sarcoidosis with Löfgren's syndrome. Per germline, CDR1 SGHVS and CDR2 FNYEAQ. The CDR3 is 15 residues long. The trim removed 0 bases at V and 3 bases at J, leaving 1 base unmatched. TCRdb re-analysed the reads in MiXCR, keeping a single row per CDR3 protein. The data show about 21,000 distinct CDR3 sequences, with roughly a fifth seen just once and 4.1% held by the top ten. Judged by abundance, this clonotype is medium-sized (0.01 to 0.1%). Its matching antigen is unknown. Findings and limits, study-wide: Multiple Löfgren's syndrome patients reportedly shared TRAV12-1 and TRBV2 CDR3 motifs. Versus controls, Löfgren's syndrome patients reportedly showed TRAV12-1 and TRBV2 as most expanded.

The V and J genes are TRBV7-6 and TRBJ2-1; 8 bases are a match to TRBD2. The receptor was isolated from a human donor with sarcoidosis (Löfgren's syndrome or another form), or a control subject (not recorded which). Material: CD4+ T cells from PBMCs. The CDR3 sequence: CASSLALAGYNEQFF. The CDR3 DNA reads TGTGCCAGCAGCTTAGCGCTAGCGGGCTACAATGAGCAGTTCTTC.